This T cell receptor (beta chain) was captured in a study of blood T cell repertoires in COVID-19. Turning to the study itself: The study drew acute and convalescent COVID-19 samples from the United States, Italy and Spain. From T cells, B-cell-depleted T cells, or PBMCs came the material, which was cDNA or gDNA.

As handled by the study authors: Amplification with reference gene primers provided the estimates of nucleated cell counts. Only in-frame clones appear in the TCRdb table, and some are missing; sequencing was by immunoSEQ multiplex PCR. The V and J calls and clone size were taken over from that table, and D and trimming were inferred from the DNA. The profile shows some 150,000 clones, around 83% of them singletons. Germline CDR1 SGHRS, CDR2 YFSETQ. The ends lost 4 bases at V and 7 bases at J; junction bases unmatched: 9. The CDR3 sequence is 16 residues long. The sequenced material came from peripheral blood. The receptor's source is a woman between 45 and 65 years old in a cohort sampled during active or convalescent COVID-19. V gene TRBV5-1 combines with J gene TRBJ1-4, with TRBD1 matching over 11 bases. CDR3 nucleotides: TGCGCCAGCAGCGCACAGGGACAGGGGGGAGGTGAAAAACTGTTTTTT. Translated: CASSAQGQGGGEKLFF.